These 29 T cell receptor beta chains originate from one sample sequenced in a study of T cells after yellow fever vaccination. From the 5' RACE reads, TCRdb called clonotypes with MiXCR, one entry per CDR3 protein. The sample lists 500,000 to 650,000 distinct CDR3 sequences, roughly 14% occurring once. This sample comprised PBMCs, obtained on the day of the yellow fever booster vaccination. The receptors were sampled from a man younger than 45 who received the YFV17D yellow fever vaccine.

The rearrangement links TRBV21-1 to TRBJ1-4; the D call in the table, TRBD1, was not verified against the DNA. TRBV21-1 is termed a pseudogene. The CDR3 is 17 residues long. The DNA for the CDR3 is TGTGCCAGCCTAGGCAGGGACAGATGGGCCTCTAATGAAAAACTGTTTTTT. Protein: CASLGRDRWASNEKLFF.

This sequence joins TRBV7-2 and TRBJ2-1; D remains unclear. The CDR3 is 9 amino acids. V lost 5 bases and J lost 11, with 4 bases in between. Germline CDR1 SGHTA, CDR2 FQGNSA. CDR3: CASSPKQFF. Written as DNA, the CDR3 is TGTGCCAGCAGCCCAAAGCAGTTCTTC. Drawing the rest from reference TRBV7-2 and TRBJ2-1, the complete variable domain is GAGVSQSPSNKVTEKGKDVELRCDPISGHTALYWYRQSLGQGLEFLIYFQGNSAPDKSGLPSDRFSAERTGGSVSTLTIQRTQQEDSAVYLCASSPKQFFGPGTRLTVL.

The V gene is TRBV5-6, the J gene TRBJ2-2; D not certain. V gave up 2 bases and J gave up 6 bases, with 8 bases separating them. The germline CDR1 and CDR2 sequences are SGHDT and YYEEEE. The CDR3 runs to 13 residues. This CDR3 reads CASSLPDPGELFF. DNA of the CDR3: TGTGCCAGCAGCTTACCGGATCCCGGGGAGCTGTTTTTT.

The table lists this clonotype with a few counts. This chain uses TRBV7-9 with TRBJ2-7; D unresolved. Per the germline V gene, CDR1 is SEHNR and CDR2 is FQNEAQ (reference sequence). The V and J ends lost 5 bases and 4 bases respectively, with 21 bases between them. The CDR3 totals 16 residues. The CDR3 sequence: CASSARMRSGGYEQYF. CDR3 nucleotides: TGTGCCAGCAGCGCCCGAATGAGGTCTGGTGGGTACGAGCAGTACTTC. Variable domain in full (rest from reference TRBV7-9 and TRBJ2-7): DTGVSQNPRHKITKRGQNVTFRCDPISEHNRLYWYRQTLGQGPEFLTYFQNEAQLEKSRLLSDRFSAERPKGSFSTLEIQRTEQGDSAMYLCASSARMRSGGYEQYFGPGTRLTVT.

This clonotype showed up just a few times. Written as DNA, the CDR3 is TGCGCCAGCAGCTTTGCCCGGATAGGAGGCGGGGAGCTGTTTTTT. This codes for CASSFARIGGGELFF. V and J are TRBV5-1 and TRBJ2-2, with D possibly matching TRBD2 (5 bases). This CDR3 contains 15 residues. Germline V CDR1 and CDR2: SGHRS, YFSETQ. The ends were cut back, 2 bases at V and 7 bases at J, with 15 bases in the middle.

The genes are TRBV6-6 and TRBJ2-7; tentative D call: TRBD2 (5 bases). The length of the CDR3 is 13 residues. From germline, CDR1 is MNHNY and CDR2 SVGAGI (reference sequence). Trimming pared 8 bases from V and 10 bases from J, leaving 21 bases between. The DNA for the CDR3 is TGTGCCAGCCTACACCCCAGCCTGGGAGAACAGTACTTC. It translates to CASLHPSLGEQYF.

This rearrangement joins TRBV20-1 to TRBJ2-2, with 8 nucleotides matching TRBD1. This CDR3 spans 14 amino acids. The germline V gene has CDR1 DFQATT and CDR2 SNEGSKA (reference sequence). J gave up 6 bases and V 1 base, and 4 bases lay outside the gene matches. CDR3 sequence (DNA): TGCAGTGCTAGAGGGACAGGGAAAGCCGGGGAGCTGTTTTTT. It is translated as CSARGTGKAGELFF.

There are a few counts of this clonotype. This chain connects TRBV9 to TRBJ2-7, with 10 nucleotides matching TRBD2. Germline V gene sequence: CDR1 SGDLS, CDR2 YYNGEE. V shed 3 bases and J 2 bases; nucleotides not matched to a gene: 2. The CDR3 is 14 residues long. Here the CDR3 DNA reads TGTGCCAGCAGCGAGCGGGAGGGGACCTACGAGCAGTACTTC. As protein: CASSEREGTYEQYF.

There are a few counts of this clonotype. The CDR3 DNA is TGTGCCTGGAGCTGGGGGACAGGGGGAACTCAGCCCCAGCATTTT. Translating it yields CAWSWGTGGTQPQHF. The gene calls are TRBV30 and TRBJ1-5; the match to TRBD1 covers 11 bases. The CDR3 runs to 15 residues. The germline gives CDR1 GTSNPN, CDR2 SVGIG (reference sequence). The junction had 7 bases not matched to a gene; V was cut back by 3 bases and J by 6 bases.

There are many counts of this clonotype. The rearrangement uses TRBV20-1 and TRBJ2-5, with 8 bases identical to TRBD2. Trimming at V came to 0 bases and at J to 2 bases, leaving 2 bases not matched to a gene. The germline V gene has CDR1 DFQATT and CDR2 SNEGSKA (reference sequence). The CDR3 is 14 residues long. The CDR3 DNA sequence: TGCAGTGCTAGAGATGAGCGGGAGCAAGAGACCCAGTACTTC. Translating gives CSARDEREQETQYF.

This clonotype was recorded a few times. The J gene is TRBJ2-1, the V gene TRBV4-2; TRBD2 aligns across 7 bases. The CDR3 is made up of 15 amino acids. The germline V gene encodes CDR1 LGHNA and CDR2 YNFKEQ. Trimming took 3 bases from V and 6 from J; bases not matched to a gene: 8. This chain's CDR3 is CASSQGGRGVNEQFF. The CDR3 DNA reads TGTGCCAGCAGCCAGGGAGGGAGAGGAGTCAATGAGCAGTTCTTC.

DNA of the CDR3: TGTGCCTCCCAGAGGGAAGATACGCAGTATTTT. Translated: CASQREDTQYF. V is TRBV7-9 and J is TRBJ2-3; D perhaps matches TRBD2 (5 bases). Germline CDR1 SEHNR, CDR2 FQNEAQ (reference sequence). V was cut by 11 bases and J by 5 bases, with 11 bases left in between. The CDR3 covers 11 residues.

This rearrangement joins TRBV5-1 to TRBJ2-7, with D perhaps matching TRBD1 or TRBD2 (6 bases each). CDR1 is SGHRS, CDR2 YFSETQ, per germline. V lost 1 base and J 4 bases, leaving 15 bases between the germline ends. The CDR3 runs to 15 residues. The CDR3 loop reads CASSLNKGGGYEQYF. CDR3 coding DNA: TGCGCCAGCAGCTTGAACAAAGGAGGGGGGTACGAGCAGTACTTC.

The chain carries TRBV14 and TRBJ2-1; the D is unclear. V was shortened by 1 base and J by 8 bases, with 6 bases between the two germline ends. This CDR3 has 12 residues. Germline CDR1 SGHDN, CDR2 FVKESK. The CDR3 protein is CASSQAAYEQFF. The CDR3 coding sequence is TGTGCCAGCAGCCAAGCGGCTTATGAGCAGTTCTTC.

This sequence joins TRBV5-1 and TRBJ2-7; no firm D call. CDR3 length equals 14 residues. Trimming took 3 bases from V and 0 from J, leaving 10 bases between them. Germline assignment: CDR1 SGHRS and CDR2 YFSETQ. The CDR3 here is CASSSGPSSYEQYF. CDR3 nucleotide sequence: TGCGCCAGCAGCTCCGGGCCCTCCTCCTACGAGCAGTACTTC.

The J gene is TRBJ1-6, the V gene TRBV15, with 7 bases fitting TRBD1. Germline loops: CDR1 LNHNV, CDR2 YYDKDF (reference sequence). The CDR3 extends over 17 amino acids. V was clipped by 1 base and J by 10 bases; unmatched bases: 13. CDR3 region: CATSRALGGRGGSPLHF. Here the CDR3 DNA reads TGTGCCACCAGCAGAGCCCTAGGGGGCAGGGGTGGATCACCCCTCCACTTT.

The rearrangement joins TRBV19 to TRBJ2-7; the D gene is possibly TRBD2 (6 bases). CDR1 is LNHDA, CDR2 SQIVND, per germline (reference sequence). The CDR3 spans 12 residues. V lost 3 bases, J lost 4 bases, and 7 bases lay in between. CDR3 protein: CASSMSGYEQYF. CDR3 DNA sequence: TGTGCCAGTAGTATGAGCGGGTACGAGCAGTACTTC.

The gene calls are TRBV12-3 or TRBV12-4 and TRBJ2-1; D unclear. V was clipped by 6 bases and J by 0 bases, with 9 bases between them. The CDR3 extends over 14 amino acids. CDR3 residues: CASRRTDSYNEQFF. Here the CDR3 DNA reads TGTGCCAGCAGGAGGACGGACTCCTACAATGAGCAGTTCTTC.

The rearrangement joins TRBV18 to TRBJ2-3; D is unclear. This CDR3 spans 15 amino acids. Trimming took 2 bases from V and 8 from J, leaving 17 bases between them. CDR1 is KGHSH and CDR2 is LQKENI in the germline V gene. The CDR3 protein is CASSPVAQLLGTQYF. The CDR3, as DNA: TGTGCCAGCTCACCAGTCGCACAGCTCCTAGGTACGCAGTATTTT.

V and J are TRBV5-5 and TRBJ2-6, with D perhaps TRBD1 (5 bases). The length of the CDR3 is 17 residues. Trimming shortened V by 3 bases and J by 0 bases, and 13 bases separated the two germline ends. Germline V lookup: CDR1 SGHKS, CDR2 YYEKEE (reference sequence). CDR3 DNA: TGTGCCAGCAGCTCCCAGGGAAGGGACTCTGGGGCCAACGTCCTGACTTTC. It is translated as CASSSQGRDSGANVLTF.

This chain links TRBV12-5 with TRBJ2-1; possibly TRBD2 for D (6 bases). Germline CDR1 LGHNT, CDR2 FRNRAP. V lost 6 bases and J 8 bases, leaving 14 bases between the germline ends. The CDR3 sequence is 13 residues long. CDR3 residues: CASGRTIADEQFF. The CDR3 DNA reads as TGTGCTAGTGGCCGAACTATAGCGGATGAGCAGTTCTTC.

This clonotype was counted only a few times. CDR3 in DNA: TGTGCCACTCAGCGCGGGCCGGGCGTGGAGACCCAGTACTTC. This gives the protein CATQRGPGVETQYF. The genes are TRBV19 and TRBJ2-5; possible D gene TRBD2, 5 bases. CDR1 and CDR2 (germline): LNHDA, SQIVND (reference sequence). Trimming removed 10 bases at V and 5 bases at J, with 20 bases between. The CDR3 has 14 amino acids.

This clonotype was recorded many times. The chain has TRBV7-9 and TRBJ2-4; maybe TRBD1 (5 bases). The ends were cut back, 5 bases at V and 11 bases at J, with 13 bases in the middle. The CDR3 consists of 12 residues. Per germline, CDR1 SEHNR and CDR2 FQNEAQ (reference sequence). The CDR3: CASSPIGRVQYF. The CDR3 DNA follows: TGTGCCAGCAGCCCCATAGGCAGGGTTCAGTACTTC.

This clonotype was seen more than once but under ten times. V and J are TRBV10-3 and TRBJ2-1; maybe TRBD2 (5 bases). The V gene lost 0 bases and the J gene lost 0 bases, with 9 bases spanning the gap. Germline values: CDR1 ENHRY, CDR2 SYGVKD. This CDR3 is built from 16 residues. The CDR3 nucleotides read TGTGCCATCAGTGAGTCGACGGGGAGCTCCTACAATGAGCAGTTCTTC. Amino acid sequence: CAISESTGSSYNEQFF.

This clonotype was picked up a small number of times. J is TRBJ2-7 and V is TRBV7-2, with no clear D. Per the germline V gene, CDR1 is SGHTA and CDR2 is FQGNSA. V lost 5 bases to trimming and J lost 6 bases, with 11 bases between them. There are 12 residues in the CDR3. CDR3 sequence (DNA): TGTGCCAGCAGCCTATTCCGTAGCGAGCAGTACTTC. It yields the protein CASSLFRSEQYF.

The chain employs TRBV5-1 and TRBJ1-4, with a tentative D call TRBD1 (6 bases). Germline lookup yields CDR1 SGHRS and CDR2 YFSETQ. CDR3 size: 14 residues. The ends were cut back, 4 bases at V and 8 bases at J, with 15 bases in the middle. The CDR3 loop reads CASSEGGTGEKLFF. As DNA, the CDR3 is TGCGCCAGCAGCGAAGGGGGGACGGGAGAAAAACTGTTTTTT.

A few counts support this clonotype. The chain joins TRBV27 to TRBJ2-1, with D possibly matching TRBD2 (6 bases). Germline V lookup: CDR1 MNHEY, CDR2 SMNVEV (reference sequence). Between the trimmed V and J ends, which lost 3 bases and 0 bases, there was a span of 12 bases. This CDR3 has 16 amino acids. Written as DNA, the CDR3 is TGTGCCAGCAGTTTTAGCGGACAACTCTCCTACAATGAGCAGTTCTTC. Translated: CASSFSGQLSYNEQFF.

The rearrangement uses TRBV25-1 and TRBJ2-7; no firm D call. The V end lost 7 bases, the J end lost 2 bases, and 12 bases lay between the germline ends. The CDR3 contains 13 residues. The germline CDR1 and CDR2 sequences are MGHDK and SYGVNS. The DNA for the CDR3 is TGTGCCAGCAACTCCGACCGTACCTACGAGCAGTACTTC. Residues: CASNSDRTYEQYF.

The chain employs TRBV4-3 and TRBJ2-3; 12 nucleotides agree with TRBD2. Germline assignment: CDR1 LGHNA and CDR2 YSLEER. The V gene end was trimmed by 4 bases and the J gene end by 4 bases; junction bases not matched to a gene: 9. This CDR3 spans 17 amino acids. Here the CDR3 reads CASSLRPGLAGPDTQYF. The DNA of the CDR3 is TGCGCCAGCAGCCTTCGTCCTGGACTAGCGGGACCAGATACGCAGTATTTT.